A selection of T cell receptor beta chains follows, all from one sample in a study of OX40 agonist ivuxolimab in advanced cancers. The repertoire was sequenced with immunoSEQ multiplex PCR; TCRdb's copy has only in-frame clones and lacks some. This sample has about 73,000 clones, with around four fifths found just once. Sequenced here: CD4+ or CD8+ T cells sorted from blood, sampled in a trial of the OX40 agonist ivuxolimab. The receptors were gathered from an adult with an advanced solid tumor such as melanoma, head and neck, liver or kidney cancer. CDR3s include the opening cysteine and the closing phenylalanine or tryptophan. A D gene is named only where the DNA matches it firmly. Clone sizes are given selectively: once, few, many, or a class where the clone is expanded.

D: NA; size: NA; J: TRBJ2-5; V: TRBV14; DNA: TGTGCCAGCAGCCAAAATTACGGACGGCAAGAGACCCAGTACTTC; CDR3: CASSQNYGRQETQYF
D: NA; size: NA; J: TRBJ1-1; V: TRBV6-4; DNA: TGTGCCAGGTGGGGACGGGAGAACACTGAAGCTTTCTTT; CDR3: CARWGRENTEAFF
D: NA; size: NA; J: TRBJ2-1; V: TRBV19; DNA: TGTGCCAGTAGTATACCCCGGATAGGGGAGCAGTTCTTC; CDR3: CASSIPRIGEQFF
D: TRBD1; size: NA; J: TRBJ1-1; V: TRBV18; DNA: TGTGCCAGCTCTCCCCCGGCAGGGGGATTCAAGAACACTGAAGCTTTCTTT; CDR3: CASSPPAGGFKNTEAFF
D: TRBD1; size: NA; J: TRBJ2-3; V: TRBV5-1; DNA: TGCGCCAGCAGCTCGGGACAGAGCACAGATACGCAGTATTTT; CDR3: CASSSGQSTDTQYF
D: NA; size: NA; J: TRBJ2-7; V: TRBV6-6; DNA: TGTGCCAGCAGTTCGGGACGGACCCCCTACGAGCAGTACTTC; CDR3: CASSSGRTPYEQYF
D: NA; size: NA; J: TRBJ2-1; V: TRBV4-1; DNA: TGCGCCAGCAGCCTTGGGCCTTCCTACAATGAGCAGTTCTTC; CDR3: CASSLGPSYNEQFF
D: TRBD2; size: NA; J: TRBJ2-7; V: TRBV5-6; DNA: TGTGCCAGCAGCTCTGGACTAGAGCCCTACGAGCAGTACTTC; CDR3: CASSSGLEPYEQYF
D: TRBD2; size: NA; J: TRBJ2-7; V: TRBV10-2; DNA: TGCGCCAGCAGTGAGTCAGCCCGTTTAGCGGGGGGGGCCTACGAGCAGTACTTC; CDR3: CASSESARLAGGAYEQYF
D: TRBD1; size: NA; J: TRBJ1-1; V: TRBV7-2; DNA: TGTGCCAGCAGCCCGCAGGGGGGGGTGGGGGCTTTCTTT; CDR3: CASSPQGGVGAFF
D: NA; size: NA; J: TRBJ1-2; V: TRBV6-5; DNA: TGTGCCAGCAACACACGGGGAGGCTATGGCTACACCTTC; CDR3: CASNTRGGYGYTF
D: NA; size: NA; J: TRBJ1-1; V: TRBV27; DNA: TGTGCCAGCAGTCCAGGGGCCTGGGGGGACACTGAAGCTTTCTTT; CDR3: CASSPGAWGDTEAFF
D: TRBD2; size: NA; J: TRBJ2-5; V: TRBV2; DNA: TGTGCCAGCAGTCCGACTAGCGGGGGGCGCGAGACCCAGTACTTC; CDR3: CASSPTSGGRETQYF
D: NA; size: NA; J: TRBJ2-5; V: TRBV6-5; DNA: TGTGCCAGCAGTTTGGGACCACGGACCCAGTACTTC; CDR3: CASSLGPRTQYF
D: TRBD1; size: NA; J: TRBJ1-2; V: TRBV7-2; DNA: TGTGCCAGCAGCCAGGGACAGGGGAACTATGGCTACACCTTC; CDR3: CASSQGQGNYGYTF
D: NA; size: NA; J: TRBJ2-7; V: TRBV14; DNA: TGTGCCAGCAGCCAAGTGGGGGGCAGATACGAGCAGTACTTC; CDR3: CASSQVGGRYEQYF
D: NA; size: NA; J: TRBJ2-5; V: TRBV5-1; DNA: TGCGCCAGCAGCTCCATAGAACAAGCGCAAGAGACCCAGTACTTC; CDR3: CASSSIEQAQETQYF
D: NA; size: NA; J: TRBJ1-1; V: TRBV7-9; DNA: TGTGCCAGCAGTTACCTCCAGGGCATGAACACTGAAGCTTTCTTT; CDR3: CASSYLQGMNTEAFF
D: TRBD2; size: NA; J: TRBJ2-7; V: TRBV10-3; DNA: TGTGCCATCACCCCAGGACTAGCGAGCTCCTACGAGCAGTACTTC; CDR3: CAITPGLASSYEQYF
D: NA; size: NA; J: TRBJ1-3; V: TRBV18; DNA: TGTGCCAGCTCACCGGAGGGCCGCTCTGGAAACACCATATATTTT; CDR3: CASSPEGRSGNTIYF
D: NA; size: NA; J: TRBJ1-3; V: TRBV10-3; DNA: TGTGCCATCAGTGAGTACCCCCGCGGTCGGGGAAACACCATATATTTT; CDR3: CAISEYPRGRGNTIYF
D: NA; size: NA; J: TRBJ1-1; V: TRBV19; DNA: TGTGCCAGTAGTCAGAGAGGGGGAACTGAAGCTTTCTTT; CDR3: CASSQRGGTEAFF
D: NA; size: NA; J: TRBJ1-3; V: TRBV10-3; DNA: TGTGCCATCAGTGAGTTGGGGCAAGGAAACACCATATATTTT; CDR3: CAISELGQGNTIYF
D: TRBD2; size: NA; J: TRBJ2-3; V: TRBV27; DNA: TGTGCCAGCAGTTTACGGGCTCCGGGAGGTCCGGCCACAGATACGCAGTATTTT; CDR3: CASSLRAPGGPATDTQYF
D: NA; size: NA; J: TRBJ1-1; V: TRBV7-8; DNA: TGTGCCAGCAGCCCCGAACCGGGGAACACTGAAGCTTTCTTT; CDR3: CASSPEPGNTEAFF
D: NA; size: NA; J: TRBJ2-1; V: TRBV27; DNA: TGTGCCAGCAGTCCGCGGCGCAACTCCTACAATGAGCAGTTCTTC; CDR3: CASSPRRNSYNEQFF
D: NA; size: NA; J: TRBJ1-2; V: TRBV4-3; DNA: TGCGCCAGCAGCCAAGATACGGCCCCAGTCGGCTACACCTTC; CDR3: CASSQDTAPVGYTF
D: NA; size: NA; J: TRBJ1-3; V: TRBV7-9; DNA: TGTGCCAGCAGCTTATATCAGACCTCTGGAAACACCATATATTTT; CDR3: CASSLYQTSGNTIYF
D: TRBD2; size: NA; J: TRBJ2-7; V: TRBV19; DNA: TGTGCCAGTAGCGGGAGGCCCCACGAGCAGTACTTC; CDR3: CASSGRPHEQYF
D: NA; size: NA; J: TRBJ1-1; V: TRBV18; DNA: TGTGCCAGCTCTCCGGCAGGGGAGACTGAAGCTTTCTTT; CDR3: CASSPAGETEAFF
D: NA; size: NA; J: TRBJ1-3; V: TRBV9; DNA: TGTGCCAGCAGCGTAGACACCTCTGGAAACACCATATATTTT; CDR3: CASSVDTSGNTIYF
D: TRBD1; size: NA; J: TRBJ2-1; V: TRBV7-2; DNA: TGTGCCAGCAGCTTGGACAGGGAGGTTGAGCAGTTCTTC; CDR3: CASSLDREVEQFF
D: NA; size: few; J: TRBJ2-5; V: TRBV10-2; DNA: TGCGCCAGCAGTGCCGGACAGAAACAAGAGACCCAGTACTTC; CDR3: CASSAGQKQETQYF
D: NA; size: once; J: TRBJ2-3; V: TRBV7-9; DNA: TGTGCCAGCAGCTTAAACAGGGAACGAGATACGCAGTATTTT; CDR3: CASSLNRERDTQYF
D: NA; size: NA; J: TRBJ1-6; V: TRBV5-6; DNA: TGTGCCAGCAGCTTCGAGCGGACCCGAAGGAAGGGGAATTCACCCCTCCACTTT; CDR3: CASSFERTRRKGNSPLHF
D: NA; size: NA; J: TRBJ2-5; V: TRBV5-1; DNA: TGCGCCAGCACCCCCTCGGGACTCCATTACCAAGAGACCCAGTACTTC; CDR3: CASTPSGLHYQETQYF
D: NA; size: NA; J: TRBJ1-1; V: TRBV5-1; DNA: TGCGCCAGCAGCCCCGGGACATATTTTATGAACACTGAAGCTTTCTTT; CDR3: CASSPGTYFMNTEAFF
D: NA; size: NA; J: TRBJ2-1; V: TRBV18; DNA: TGTGCCAGCTCATCTGGGGAGGCCCAGAATAGTGAGCAGTTCTTC; CDR3: CASSSGEAQNSEQFF
D: NA; size: NA; J: TRBJ2-7; V: TRBV18; DNA: TGTGCCAGCTCACCACCGTCTGATTCCTACGAGCAGTACTTC; CDR3: CASSPPSDSYEQYF
D: NA; size: NA; J: TRBJ2-3; V: TRBV11-3; DNA: TGTGCCAGCAGCCCGCGACAGACAGATACGCAGTATTTT; CDR3: CASSPRQTDTQYF
D: NA; size: NA; J: TRBJ1-2; V: TRBV19; DNA: TGTGCCAGTACCCTCGGGGGGGGGAGTTTTCATGGCTACACCTTC; CDR3: CASTLGGGSFHGYTF
D: TRBD2; size: NA; J: TRBJ2-3; V: TRBV29-1; DNA: TGCAGCGTGCGAGGACTAGCGGGAGACGCAGATACGCAGTATTTT; CDR3: CSVRGLAGDADTQYF
D: NA; size: NA; J: TRBJ1-5; V: TRBV27; DNA: TGTGCCAGCAGTTTATTCCCTAGAGGGGATCAGCCCCAGCATTTT; CDR3: CASSLFPRGDQPQHF
D: NA; size: NA; J: TRBJ1-2; V: TRBV6-5; DNA: TGTGCCAGCAGCCCGGGATTAAGAGGTGGCTACACCTTC; CDR3: CASSPGLRGGYTF
D: NA; size: few; J: TRBJ1-5; V: TRBV5-6; DNA: TGTGCCAGCAGCACACTGACAGGCTTCTATAGCAATCAGCCCCAGCATTTT; CDR3: CASSTLTGFYSNQPQHF
D: TRBD1; size: NA; J: TRBJ1-5; V: TRBV19; DNA: TGTGCCAGCCGGGACAGGGGCAATCAGCCCCAGCATTTT; CDR3: CASRDRGNQPQHF
D: NA; size: NA; J: TRBJ1-1; V: TRBV4-3; DNA: TGCGCCAGCAGCCAAGTACAGGGTTGGGACACTGAAGCTTTCTTT; CDR3: CASSQVQGWDTEAFF
D: TRBD2; size: NA; J: TRBJ2-1; V: TRBV7-3; DNA: TGTGCCAGCAGCCCTAGCGGGGGGAAGACCTACAATGAGCAGTTCTTC; CDR3: CASSPSGGKTYNEQFF
D: TRBD1; size: NA; J: TRBJ2-1; V: TRBV27; DNA: TGTGCCAGCAGACCCCTCCCGGGACAGCCTTACAATGAGCAGTTCTTC; CDR3: CASRPLPGQPYNEQFF
D: NA; size: NA; J: TRBJ1-2; V: TRBV14; DNA: TGTGCCAGCAGCCCCTTTGAGGGACTTCTTGAAGCTAACTATGGCTACACCTTC; CDR3: CASSPFEGLLEANYGYTF
D: NA; size: NA; J: TRBJ1-4; V: TRBV27; DNA: TGTGCCAGCAGTTTATCGATGGGTAGGAATGAAAAACTGTTTTTT; CDR3: CASSLSMGRNEKLFF